Each of the 23 T cell receptor beta chains below was sequenced from the same sample in a study of T cell responses to AZD1222 COVID-19 vaccine. Measured with immunoSEQ multiplex PCR; TCRdb has only the in-frame clones, and not every one. The repertoire holds around 130,000 clones, with about 93% as singletons. The sequencing used peripheral blood, collected on day 0 of AZD1222 vaccination. These receptors were taken from an adult in good health.

The gene calls are TRBV7-8 and TRBJ1-1; 7 bases fit TRBD1. Germline-derived CDR1 and CDR2 are SGHVS and FQNEAQ. The CDR3 loop spans 14 amino acids. The V segment lost 3 bases and the J segment 1 base; nucleotides outside the gene matches: 2. CDR3 DNA: TGTGCCAGCAGCTTCGGGACAGAGAACACTGAAGCTTTCTTT. Its translation: CASSFGTENTEAFF.

J is TRBJ1-3 and V is TRBV12-1; the table's D call TRBD1 went unverified against the DNA. TRBV12-1 is designated a pseudogene. CDR3 size: 16 residues. CDR3 protein: CASSFPQEYSGNTIYF. The CDR3 region has the DNA TGTGCCAGCAGCTTCCCACAGGAATACTCTGGAAACACCATATATTTT.

Here the CDR3 reads CASSPGGGSSLKLFF. The CDR3 DNA reads TGTGCCAGTAGTCCAGGGGGCGGGTCTTCCCTAAAACTGTTTTTT. V usage is TRBV19 and J usage is TRBJ1-4; TRBD1 matches 8 bases. Germline CDR1 and CDR2: LNHDA and SQIVND (reference sequence). J gave up 10 bases and V 5 bases, and 12 bases lay outside the gene matches. CDR3 length: 15 residues.

This chain uses TRBV5-1 with TRBJ2-7; D ambiguous. CDR3 length: 13 residues. Germline V lookup: CDR1 SGHRS, CDR2 YFSETQ. V lost 0 bases to trimming and J lost 2 bases, with 6 bases between them. CDR3 sequence: CASSLVYPYEQYF. In DNA, the CDR3 is TGCGCCAGCAGCTTGGTTTATCCCTACGAGCAGTACTTC.

The V gene is TRBV6-5, the J gene TRBJ1-1, with 9 bases matching TRBD1. The CDR3 runs 12 residues. V lost 7 bases to trimming and J lost 8 bases; unmatched junction nucleotides: 5. CDR1 and CDR2 (germline): MNHEY, SVGAGI. The CDR3 bases are TGTGCCAGCAAGAACAGGGGGCGCGAAGCTTTCTTT. Translated: CASKNRGREAFF.

The chain couples TRBV10-3 to TRBJ1-3; D is ambiguous. V shed 0 bases and J shed 2 bases, with 14 bases lying between them. The CDR3 totals 17 residues. CDR1 and CDR2 from the germline V gene are ENHRY and SYGVKD. The CDR3 here is CAISESSFLKTGNTIYF. CDR3 nucleotide sequence: TGTGCCATCAGTGAGTCGAGCTTTTTAAAGACTGGAAACACCATATATTTT.

The gene calls are TRBV7-9 and TRBJ2-1; 7 bases fit TRBD2. The germline CDR1 and CDR2 sequences are SEHNR and FQNEAQ (reference sequence). V trimming: 5 bases; J trimming: 8 bases; junction bases outside the gene matches: 12. CDR3 size: 15 residues. CDR3 amino acids: CASSPREEGLDEQFF. The DNA of the CDR3 is TGTGCCAGCAGCCCCCGGGAGGAGGGGTTGGATGAGCAGTTCTTC.

This clone was observed a few times. The chain uses TRBV30 and TRBJ1-5; D perhaps matches TRBD1 (5 bases). Trimming removed 1 base at V and 2 bases at J, with 12 bases between. The CDR3 length is 15 residues. Germline assignment: CDR1 GTSNPN and CDR2 SVGIG (reference sequence). The CDR3 DNA is TGTGCCTGGAGTGATGGTAGGGGAGGCAATCAGCCCCAGCATTTT. This gives the protein CAWSDGRGGNQPQHF.

This clone has just one count. J is TRBJ2-1 and V is TRBV19; 7 bases align to TRBD2. The CDR3 consists of 14 residues. Germline lookup yields CDR1 LNHDA and CDR2 SQIVND (reference sequence). J was trimmed by 6 bases and V by 5 bases; bases with no gene match: 7. CDR3 bases: TGTGCCAGTAGTGTCGGCGGGAGAACCAATGAGCAGTTCTTC. The encoded protein is CASSVGGRTNEQFF.

The chain carries TRBV10-3 and TRBJ2-2, with 7 nucleotides matching TRBD2. CDR1 and CDR2 from the germline V gene are ENHRY and SYGVKD. The CDR3 spans 17 residues. The junction had 14 bases not matched to a gene; V was cut back by 3 bases and J by 7 bases. CDR3 DNA sequence: TGTGCCATCAGTGATTCAGACACTAGACTAGCCCACGGGGAGCTGTTTTTT. It specifies CAISDSDTRLAHGELFF.

J is TRBJ1-2 and V is TRBV27, with 9 nucleotides matching TRBD1. Germline V gene data show CDR1 as MNHEY and CDR2 as SMNVEV (reference sequence). Losses at the gene ends were 6 bases for V and 8 bases for J; bases not matched to a gene: 7. The CDR3 length is 13 residues. The CDR3 sequence is CASSRGTGSGYTF. Written as DNA, the CDR3 is TGTGCCAGCAGCCGAGGGACAGGGTCGGGCTACACCTTC.

The rearrangement links TRBV10-1 to TRBJ2-7; D not certain. Trimming pared 3 bases from V and 5 bases from J, leaving 11 bases between. This CDR3 comprises 13 residues. CDR1 WNHNN and CDR2 SYGVQD come from the germline V gene (reference sequence). DNA of the CDR3: TGCGCCAGCAGTGACCAAGAGGCCCACGAGCAGTACTTC. Its protein product is CASSDQEAHEQYF.

The chain has TRBV27 and TRBJ2-2; D not certain. Trimming removed 1 base from V and 5 bases from J, with 5 bases in between. Looked up from germline, CDR1 is MNHEY and CDR2 is SMNVEV (reference sequence). The CDR3 length is 13 residues. This CDR3 reads CASSLFLTGELFF. The CDR3, as DNA: TGTGCCAGCAGTTTATTTCTGACCGGGGAGCTGTTTTTT.

This chain links TRBV5-6 with TRBJ2-7; 9 nucleotides match TRBD1. Unmatched junction bases numbered 5, after V lost 0 bases and J lost 4 bases. Germline V lookup: CDR1 SGHDT, CDR2 YYEEEE. The CDR3 extends over 15 amino acids. CDR3 protein: CASSLAGTGRYEQYF. The CDR3 DNA reads as TGTGCCAGCAGCTTGGCCGGGACAGGGAGGTACGAGCAGTACTTC.

This clone occurred once. The V and J genes are TRBV4-1 and TRBJ1-1; 7 nucleotides agree with TRBD1. Germline values: CDR1 MGHRA, CDR2 YSYEKL. The CDR3 runs 13 residues. Trimming removed 0 bases from V and 5 bases from J; junction bases left unmatched: 0. The CDR3 region is CASSQDRGTEAFF. CDR3 in DNA: TGCGCCAGCAGCCAAGACAGGGGGACTGAAGCTTTCTTT.

The genes are TRBV21-1 and TRBJ2-1; the tabulated D call, TRBD2, remains unverified against the DNA. TRBV21-1 is listed as a pseudogene. CDR3 length: 16 amino acids. CDR3 sequence (DNA): TGTGCCAGCAGCCGAAAACTAGCGGTCCCGTGCAATGAGCAGTTCTTC. Its protein is CASSRKLAVPCNEQFF.

This chain connects TRBV18 to TRBJ2-7; the D gene is possibly TRBD1 (6 bases). The CDR3 length is 14 residues. V shed 4 bases and J shed 2 bases, with 12 bases lying between them. The germline V gene encodes CDR1 KGHSH and CDR2 LQKENI. CDR3 residues: CASSRRQEAYEQYF. The CDR3 coding sequence is TGTGCCAGCTCACGCAGACAGGAAGCCTACGAGCAGTACTTC.

V and J are TRBV6-2 or TRBV6-3 and TRBJ2-3; 8 bases map to TRBD1. Germline CDR1 is MNHEY and CDR2 is SVGEGT. The CDR3 runs to 12 residues. The J segment lost 14 bases and the V segment lost 2 bases, leaving 6 bases of the junction unmatched. CDR3 sequence: CASSYNDGTGYF. The CDR3 DNA reads TGTGCCAGCAGTTACAACGACGGGACAGGGTATTTT.

This chain connects TRBV28 to TRBJ1-2, with 7 bases matching TRBD1. This CDR3 has 14 residues. With 10 bases clipped from V and 6 bases from J, the junction kept 14 bases outside the gene matches. The germline V gene encodes CDR1 MDHEN and CDR2 SYDVKM. This CDR3 reads CATLLGGQWDGYTF. As DNA, the CDR3 is TGTGCCACCTTATTAGGGGGACAGTGGGATGGCTACACCTTC.

This chain links TRBV3-1 (or the pseudogene TRBV3-2) with TRBJ1-1; 7 bases agree with TRBD1. The CDR3 sequence is 14 residues long. The V gene end was trimmed by 4 bases and the J gene end by 9 bases; junction bases not matched to a gene: 11. Germline CDR1 and CDR2: LGHDT and YNNKEL (reference sequence). In nucleotides, the CDR3 is TGTGCCAGCAGCCGTCGAGATCCGGGACAGAAAGCTTTCTTT. Protein product: CASSRRDPGQKAFF.

The chain links TRBV7-2 to TRBJ2-5, with D tentatively TRBD1 or TRBD2 (6 bases each). V was cut by 3 bases and J by 1 base, with 15 bases left in between. The CDR3 is 16 residues long. Germline lookup yields CDR1 SGHTA and CDR2 FQGNSA. The CDR3 sequence is CASSLFAGQGQETQYF. The DNA of the CDR3 is TGTGCCAGCAGCTTGTTTGCGGGACAAGGCCAAGAGACCCAGTACTTC.

This clone occurred once. CDR3 coding DNA: TGTGCCAGCAGCTCTCCTTCTAGGGATGAGCAGTTCTTC. Translating gives CASSSPSRDEQFF. V usage is TRBV28 and J usage is TRBJ2-1; D gene uncertain. V was clipped by 6 bases and J by 8 bases, with 14 bases between them. The CDR3 is 13 amino acids. The germline V gene encodes CDR1 MDHEN and CDR2 SYDVKM.

In this sample, this clone turned up a few times. This chain uses TRBV10-3 with TRBJ1-5, with unresolved D. V gave up 2 bases and J gave up 9 bases, with 14 bases separating them. Germline V gives CDR1 ENHRY, CDR2 SYGVKD. There are 14 residues in the CDR3. The CDR3 spells CAISETALGPPQHF. In DNA, the CDR3 is TGTGCCATCAGTGAGACAGCCCTCGGACCGCCCCAGCATTTT.